The clone carrying this T cell receptor (beta chain) was seen a handful of times. MiXCR, applied by TCRdb to the RT-PCR reads, yields one record per CDR3 protein. Among hundreds of thousands of distinct CDR3 sequences listed, approximately 15% were seen once. Germline CDR1 and CDR2: LNHNV and YYDKDF (reference sequence). J lost 7 bases, V lost 3 bases, and 8 bases had no gene match. The CDR3 length is 14 residues. Sequences were obtained from memory CD4+ T cells from blood. This sequence joins TRBV15 and TRBJ1-2, with 7 bases lining up with TRBD1. The origin of this receptor is a female donor in good health, serving as a healthy control. The CDR3 DNA reads TGTGCCACCAGCAGTGACAGGGCCGGCGGTGGCTACACCTTC. Residues: CATSSDRAGGGYTF. The full variable domain, its missing parts supplied by reference TRBV15 and TRBJ1-2, is DAMVIQNPRYQVTQFGKPVTLSCSQTLNHNVMYWYQQKSSQAPKLLFHYYDKDFNNEADTPDNFQSRRPNTSFCFLDIRSPGLGDTAMYLCATSSDRAGGGYTFGSGTRLTVV.